This T cell receptor (beta chain) was retrieved from a study of T cell responses to AZD1222 COVID-19 vaccine. Trimming cost V 7 bases and J 2 bases, with 17 bases left between them. The CDR3 covers 15 residues. CDR1 is MDHEN, CDR2 SYDVKM, per germline. Profiled with immunoSEQ multiplex PCR; TCRdb holds only in-frame clones, not every one. The table lists about 110,000 clones, 91% of them singletons, with around 7% in the top ten. The TCR comes from an adult in good health. The starting material was peripheral blood, obtained on day 0 of AZD1222 vaccination. V and J are TRBV28 and TRBJ1-2; D gene uncertain. This chain's CDR3 is CASINGPDQNYGYTF. CDR3 nucleotides: TGTGCCAGCATTAACGGACCGGACCAGAACTATGGCTACACCTTC.